The 7 T cell receptor beta chains below were found in one sample sequenced in a study of post-analysis software for immune sequencing data. These TCRs' antigens remain unknown. The TCR beta cDNA libraries contained unique molecular identifiers. Via MiXCR, TCRdb re-called the PCR reads, giving one row per CDR3 protein. Of about 770,000 distinct CDR3 sequences in the sample, around 42% are singletons; the top ten hold roughly 4.9%. Overall study findings and caveats: Five TRBV segments were significantly more frequent in patients than in controls. TRBV5-6, TRBV5-1 and TRBV20-1 were among these segments.

Sequencing was carried out using blood. The receptor set was obtained from a girl between 10 and 17 years old with multiple sclerosis.

The chain joins TRBV20-1 to TRBJ1-6, with D tentatively TRBD1 (6 bases). CDR3 length: 14 residues. With 2 bases removed from V and 8 bases from J, the gap between germline ends came to 13 bases. Per the germline V gene, CDR1 is DFQATT and CDR2 is SNEGSKA (reference sequence). The CDR3 DNA reads TGCAGTGCTAGACCTACCGAGGGGGATTCACCCCTCCACTTT. Residues: CSARPTEGDSPLHF.

This clonotype has a handful of counts. The J gene is TRBJ2-5, the V gene TRBV29-1; 7 bases are shared with TRBD1. V shed 6 bases and J 5 bases; nucleotides not matched to a gene: 9. Germline CDR1 and CDR2: SQVTM and ANQGSEA. The CDR3 is made up of 13 amino acids. CDR3 DNA: TGCAGCGTCCGTTACAGGGGTTGGGAGACCCAGTACTTC. Translating it yields CSVRYRGWETQYF.

The CDR3: CASTLYPGLAGHNEQFF. The CDR3 nucleotides are TGTGCCAGCACCCTTTACCCGGGCCTAGCGGGACACAATGAGCAGTTCTTC. V gene TRBV12-3 or TRBV12-4 combines with J gene TRBJ2-1; 9 positions match TRBD2. V was pared by 7 bases and J by 5 bases, with 15 bases of the junction left unmatched. This CDR3 region has 17 residues.

The chain has TRBV10-3 and TRBJ2-7; D unresolved. CDR3 length: 12 residues. The germline V gene has CDR1 ENHRY and CDR2 SYGVKD. V gave up 4 bases and J gave up 5 bases, with 9 bases separating them. The CDR3: CAISVSGHEQYF. In nucleotides, the CDR3 is TGTGCCATCAGTGTTTCGGGCCACGAGCAGTACTTC.

The chain carries TRBV7-2 and TRBJ2-4; 9 nucleotides align to TRBD2. The tail of the sequence fits TRBJ2-7 better, so the J call may be wrong. This CDR3 comprises 16 residues. Germline lookup yields CDR1 SGHTA and CDR2 FQGNSA. The CDR3 nucleotides are TGTGCCAGCAGCTTAGCGCTAGCGGGGTGGGCCTACGAGCAGTACTTC. It encodes CASSLALAGWAYEQYF.

The chain links TRBV7-9 to TRBJ2-5; 8 bases line up with TRBD1. V lost 5 bases to trimming and J lost 11 bases; unmatched junction nucleotides: 22. The CDR3 extends over 17 amino acids. Per the germline V gene, CDR1 is SEHNR and CDR2 is FQNEAQ (reference sequence). The CDR3 is CASSPQVGRGRRSEQYF. The CDR3 region has the DNA TGTGCCAGCAGCCCCCAGGTAGGCAGGGGGCGACGAAGTGAGCAGTACTTC.

This sequence joins TRBV29-1 and TRBJ2-3; D is unresolved. Trimming left V 8 bases short and J 0 bases short, with 15 bases between. From germline, CDR1 is SQVTM and CDR2 ANQGSEA. CDR3 length equals 14 residues. As DNA, the CDR3 is TGCAGCACCCACACTCGAGAGAGCACAGATACGCAGTATTTT. Translating it yields CSTHTRESTDTQYF.